Listed below are T cell receptor beta chains from one sample, sequenced in a study of identifying expanded T cells in peripheral blood. Sequencing was performed with immunoSEQ multiplex PCR; in TCRdb, only in-frame clones are kept and a portion is missing. The sample consists of 110,000 or so clones, roughly nine tenths of them appearing once. The sequenced material came from blood. These receptors all stem from a person between 18 and 75 years old in good health. Both conserved end residues are part of each CDR3. Each record gives: V gene, clone size, D gene, J gene, CDR3 DNA, CDR3 protein. D genes are given only for firm matches. Some rows mark clone size as missing; the rest say once, few, many or name a class of expanded clone.

TRBV30,-,-,TRBJ2-3,TGTGCCTGGGCCCCTCTACTAGTAGCGCAGTATTTT,CAWAPLLVAQYF
TRBV5-6,-,-,TRBJ1-3,TGTGCCAGCAGCTTGGGATCTGGAAACACCATATATTTT,CASSLGSGNTIYF
TRBV29-1,-,-,TRBJ1-1,TGCAGCGCGGGACGGGAAAACACTGAAGCTTTCTTT,CSAGRENTEAFF
TRBV5-4,-,-,TRBJ1-2,TGTGCCAGCAGCTTAGGTGCAGGATTTAACTATGGCTACACCTTC,CASSLGAGFNYGYTF
TRBV7-6,-,-,TRBJ2-5,TGTGCCAGCAGCGCTTCTTGGGGTCCGGTAACCCAGTACTTC,CASSASWGPVTQYF
TRBV7-7,once,TRBD1,TRBJ2-2,TGTGCCAGCAGCTCGACAGGGGCTTCCACCGGGGAGCTGTTTTTT,CASSSTGASTGELFF
TRBV27,-,-,TRBJ1-1,TGTGCCAGCAGTTTCAGGGGTGGGAACACTGAAGCTTTCTTT,CASSFRGGNTEAFF
TRBV18,once,TRBD1,TRBJ2-3,TGTGCCAGCTCACCGGACAGGGCCGCAGATACGCAGTATTTT,CASSPDRAADTQYF
TRBV10-3,-,-,TRBJ2-2,TGTGCCATCACTGAAAGGCGCGTCTTATTGAACAGGGCTGGCGGGGAGCTGTTTTTT,CAITERRVLLNRAGGELFF
TRBV6-1,-,TRBD1,TRBJ2-7,TGTGCCAGCATTGGGACAGGGGGCACCTACGAGCAGTACTTC,CASIGTGGTYEQYF
TRBV11-1,-,-,TRBJ1-3,TGTGCCAGCAGCTTGGGCGCCGGTGGAAACACCATATATTTT,CASSLGAGGNTIYF
TRBV30,-,-,TRBJ1-1,TGTGCCTGGAGTTTCAGCCTTAACACTGAAGCTTTCTTT,CAWSFSLNTEAFF
TRBV7-6,-,TRBD1,TRBJ1-6,TGTGCCAGCAGCGCGACAGGGATAATAAATTCACCCCTCCACTTT,CASSATGIINSPLHF
TRBV29-1,-,TRBD1,TRBJ1-1,TGCAGCGTGCAGGGGGCGCGGGGCACTGAAGCTTTCTTT,CSVQGARGTEAFF
TRBV11-2,-,-,TRBJ1-4,TGTGCCAGCAGCCAGCTGGGAGGTGAAAAACTGTTTTTT,CASSQLGGEKLFF
TRBV10-1,-,-,TRBJ2-3,TGCGCCAGCAGTGACCGACTAGGAGGCACAGATACGCAGTATTTT,CASSDRLGGTDTQYF
TRBV30,-,-,TRBJ2-3,TGTGCCAGGTCGGGGATCACAGATACGCAGTATTTT,CARSGITDTQYF
TRBV7-9,-,-,TRBJ2-7,TGTGCCAGCAGCTCCCCCAACCCGACAGCAGCCTACGAGCAGTACTTC,CASSSPNPTAAYEQYF
TRBV6-6,-,TRBD2,TRBJ2-1,TGTGCCAGCAGCCCCTCTAGCGGGGGGCACAATGAGCAGTTCTTC,CASSPSSGGHNEQFF
TRBV23-1,few,-,TRBJ2-3,TGCGCCAGCAGTCAATATCGGGCTCGAGATACGCAGTATTTT,CASSQYRARDTQYF
TRBV11-2,-,-,TRBJ2-2,TGTGCCAGCACTTCGGGTGGCTGGGAGACGAACACCGGGGAGCTGTTTTTT,CASTSGGWETNTGELFF
TRBV6-1,-,TRBD1,TRBJ1-5,TGTGCCAGCAGTGAAAAGGCAGGGGGCGGGAATCAGCCCCAGCATTTT,CASSEKAGGGNQPQHF
TRBV5-1,-,-,TRBJ2-7,TGCGCCAGCAGCTCATCTAGTTCCGGGTCCTACGAGCAGTACTTC,CASSSSSSGSYEQYF
TRBV29-1,-,TRBD1,TRBJ1-2,TGCAGCGTTGAACAATCCCAGGGGGCTACTCTCTTTGGCTACACCTTC,CSVEQSQGATLFGYTF
TRBV7-9,once,TRBD1,TRBJ2-2,TGTGCCAGCAGCTGGGCACAGGGGGCCTTCACCGGGGAGCTGTTTTTT,CASSWAQGAFTGELFF
TRBV6-4,-,-,TRBJ1-1,TGTGCCAGCACCCCGCACAGGGAGGTCGCTGAAGCTTTCTTT,CASTPHREVAEAFF
TRBV7-9,-,-,TRBJ2-3,TGTGCCAGCACAGACAGAGCCACAGATACGCAGTATTTT,CASTDRATDTQYF
TRBV5-1,-,-,TRBJ2-2,TGCGCCAGCAGCTTGGGTCCCGGGGAGCTGTTTTTT,CASSLGPGELFF
TRBV7-2,-,-,TRBJ2-7,TGTGCCAGCAGCCGGGACACGACCTACGAGCAGTACTTC,CASSRDTTYEQYF
TRBV4-1,-,-,TRBJ2-7,TGCGCCAGCAGCCAAGCCGGTTTATCGCAGAGCCGGCCTAGACAGACCTACGAGCAGTACTTC,CASSQAGLSQSRPRQTYEQYF
TRBV18,-,-,TRBJ1-3,TGTGCCAGCTCACCACCGGGGGGATCTGGAAACACCATATATTTT,CASSPPGGSGNTIYF
TRBV2,-,TRBD1,TRBJ1-5,TGTGCCAGCAGTGCCATGACAGGGGGCGAACAGCCCCAGCATTTT,CASSAMTGGEQPQHF
TRBV7-9,few,-,TRBJ1-2,TGTGCCAGCAGCTCAACGGACAGAAACTATGGCTACACCTTC,CASSSTDRNYGYTF
TRBV7-8,-,TRBD1,TRBJ1-5,TGTGCCAGCAGCCTGGGACAGGGGTGGCAGCCCCAGCATTTT,CASSLGQGWQPQHF
TRBV27,-,-,TRBJ2-3,TGTGCCAGCAGTTTAAATCTCCCCACAGATACGCAGTATTTT,CASSLNLPTDTQYF
TRBV4-3,-,-,TRBJ1-4,TGCGCCAGCAGCCAAGGGCAGACAAATGAAAAACTGTTTTTT,CASSQGQTNEKLFF